The rows below give T cell receptor beta chains drawn from one sample of a study of cytomegalovirus exposure and HLA in healthy donors. Produced via immunoSEQ multiplex PCR; TCRdb's table is partial and in-frame only. The table includes 150,000 to 200,000 clones, roughly 81% detected once. The sample was PBMCs. These receptors were taken from a girl aged 10-17 years in good health and CMV-seropositive. Both conserved end residues are part of each CDR3. D genes are given only for firm matches. Clone size is shown for a subset of rows, as once, few, many or a class of expanded clone.

clone_size j_call v_call d_call cdr3_aa cdr3_nt
NA TRBJ1-2 TRBV9 NA CASSSGGGGYTF TGTGCCAGCAGCTCCGGCGGGGGTGGCTACACCTTC
NA TRBJ2-5 TRBV5-1 NA CASSLGGVPSRETQYF TGCGCCAGCAGCTTGGGGGGGGTTCCCAGTCGAGAGACCCAGTACTTC
NA TRBJ2-3 TRBV9 TRBD2 CASSVAGGVTDTQYF TGTGCCAGCAGCGTAGCGGGGGGGGTCACAGATACGCAGTATTTT
NA TRBJ1-6 TRBV27 TRBD1 CASSVTGANAAPLHF TGTGCCAGCAGTGTAACAGGGGCCAATGCTGCACCCCTCCACTTT
NA TRBJ2-1 TRBV5-5 NA CASSFGLTSYNEQFF TGTGCCAGCAGCTTTGGACTCACCTCCTACAATGAGCAGTTCTTC
NA TRBJ2-1 TRBV29-1 TRBD2 CSVGLAVVWDEQFF TGCAGCGTTGGACTAGCGGTTGTCTGGGATGAGCAGTTCTTC
NA TRBJ1-5 TRBV27 TRBD1 CASAEGANPDQPQHF TGTGCCAGCGCAGAGGGGGCAAATCCGGATCAGCCCCAGCATTTT
NA TRBJ1-2 TRBV6-1 TRBD1 CASSEEENRGGGYGYTF TGTGCCAGCAGTGAAGAGGAAAACAGGGGCGGAGGCTATGGCTACACCTTC
NA TRBJ1-5 TRBV5-6 NA CASSWGDQPQHF TGTGCCAGCAGCTGGGGGGATCAGCCCCAGCATTTT
NA TRBJ1-1 TRBV6-1 NA CASSGTVLNTEAFF TGTGCCAGCAGTGGGACAGTTTTGAACACTGAAGCTTTCTTT
NA TRBJ2-2 TRBV2 TRBD2 CASSEESRLAGTAGELFF TGTGCCAGCAGTGAAGAGAGCCGACTAGCGGGGACGGCCGGGGAGCTGTTTTTT
NA TRBJ1-2 TRBV7-9 NA CASFGGGQGYTF TGTGCCAGCTTTGGGGGGGGGCAAGGCTACACCTTC
NA TRBJ1-1 TRBV5-4 NA CASSSPLAGLGTEAFF TGTGCCAGCAGCTCCCCCCTCGCGGGGTTAGGCACTGAAGCTTTCTTT
NA TRBJ2-7 TRBV7-9 NA CASRGLEGSYEQYF TGTGCCAGCAGGGGTTTGGAGGGCAGCTACGAGCAGTACTTC
NA TRBJ2-3 TRBV15 TRBD2 CATSTERGTDTQYF TGTGCCACATCCACGGAGCGGGGAACAGATACGCAGTATTTT
NA TRBJ2-5 TRBV11-3 TRBD2 CASSPLAGAQETQYF TGTGCCAGCAGCCCCTTAGCGGGTGCCCAAGAGACCCAGTACTTC
few TRBJ1-2 TRBV28 NA CASHKQGYYGYTF TGTGCCAGCCACAAACAGGGTTACTATGGCTACACCTTC
NA TRBJ1-2 TRBV20-1 TRBD1 CSARQGHGYTF TGCAGTGCAAGACAGGGTCATGGCTACACCTTC
NA TRBJ2-4 TRBV4-1 NA CASSQLGGIAKNIQYF TGCGCCAGCAGCCAACTCGGGGGTATCGCCAAAAACATTCAGTACTTC
NA TRBJ2-5 TRBV5-1 TRBD2 CASSSGVLAVQETQYF TGCGCCAGCAGCTCGGGGGTACTAGCGGTCCAAGAGACCCAGTACTTC
NA TRBJ2-7 TRBV6-5 NA CASSYVGGDSYEQYF TGTGCCAGCAGTTACGTAGGGGGTGACTCCTACGAGCAGTACTTC
NA TRBJ2-1 TRBV7-9 TRBD2 CASSTGTSGYNEQFF TGTGCCAGCAGCACCGGGACTAGCGGTTACAATGAGCAGTTCTTC
NA TRBJ1-2 TRBV6-5 TRBD1 CASSRQGKGGGYTF TGTGCCAGCAGCCGACAGGGAAAGGGAGGCGGCTACACCTTC
NA TRBJ1-2 TRBV27 NA CASRLQAPNYGYTF TGTGCCAGCAGGCTCCAGGCCCCAAACTATGGCTACACCTTC
NA TRBJ1-4 TRBV19 TRBD1 CASSIPTGRSEKLFF TGTGCCAGTAGTATCCCGACAGGGAGATCAGAAAAACTGTTTTTT
NA TRBJ2-5 TRBV11-2 TRBD1 CASSLSDRQGVLQETQYF TGTGCCAGCAGCTTATCTGATAGACAGGGGGTACTCCAAGAGACCCAGTACTTC
NA TRBJ1-1 TRBV2 NA CAGQSGGTEAFF TGTGCCGGCCAATCGGGGGGCACTGAAGCTTTCTTT
NA TRBJ2-1 TRBV2 TRBD2 CASRRTSGGPSEQFF TGTGCCAGCAGGCGGACTAGCGGGGGGCCCTCGGAGCAGTTCTTC
few TRBJ1-6 TRBV15 NA CATSRGQNSPLHF TGTGCCACCAGCAGAGGTCAGAATTCACCCCTCCACTTT
NA TRBJ1-1 TRBV9 TRBD1 CASSPRTGGMNTEAFF TGTGCCAGCAGCCCGAGGACAGGGGGCATGAACACTGAAGCTTTCTTT
once TRBJ2-7 TRBV6-5 NA CASSPPLGGEQYF TGTGCCAGCAGCCCACCTTTGGGAGGCGAGCAGTACTTC
NA TRBJ1-3 TRBV6-6 NA CASSSTGWRGNTIYF TGTGCCAGCAGTTCCACAGGTTGGCGTGGAAACACCATATATTTT
NA TRBJ1-4 TRBV27 NA CASSLWMGTSQEKLFF TGTGCCAGCAGTTTATGGATGGGGACAAGTCAGGAAAAACTGTTTTTT